This note documents a single T cell receptor (beta chain) sequence. The source of the sample is a study of T cell changes during pregnancy in multiple sclerosis. With 1 base clipped from V and 3 bases from J, the junction kept 3 bases outside the gene matches. This CDR3 spans 15 amino acids. The germline CDR1 and CDR2 sequences are LNHNV and YYDKDF (reference sequence). Data came from immunoSEQ multiplex PCR; TCRdb stores just in-frame clones and leaves some out. The sample lists 15,000 to 20,000 clones; around 95% were seen once. J is TRBJ2-1 and V is TRBV15; 7 nucleotides agree with TRBD2. Sequenced material: peripheral blood, taken in the third trimester of pregnancy. This receptor was taken from a female donor with multiple sclerosis, enrolled in a pregnancy study. The CDR3 sequence: CATSRVSGHYNEQFF. The CDR3 DNA sequence: TGTGCCACCAGCAGAGTTAGCGGGCACTACAATGAGCAGTTCTTC.